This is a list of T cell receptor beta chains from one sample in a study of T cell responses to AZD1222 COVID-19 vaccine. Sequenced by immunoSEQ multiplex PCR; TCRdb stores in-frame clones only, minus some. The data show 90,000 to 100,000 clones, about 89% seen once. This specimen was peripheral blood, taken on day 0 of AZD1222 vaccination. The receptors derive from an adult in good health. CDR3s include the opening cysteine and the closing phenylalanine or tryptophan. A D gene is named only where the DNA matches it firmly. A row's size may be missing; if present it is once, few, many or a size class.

CASSPGEDSYEQYF,TGTGCCAGCAGCCCCGGGGAAGACTCCTACGAGCAGTACTTC,TRBV7-6,TRBJ2-7,-,-
CSVSPSGSGNTIYF,TGCAGCGTTTCGCCGTCAGGCTCTGGAAACACCATATATTTT,TRBV29-1,TRBJ1-3,-,-
CASSRRDPNNEQFF,TGTGCCAGCAGTCGGCGGGACCCCAACAATGAGCAGTTCTTC,TRBV25-1,TRBJ2-1,-,-
CASSLTYDRNTEAFF,TGTGCCAGCAGCTTAACGTACGACAGGAACACTGAAGCTTTCTTT,TRBV7-3,TRBJ1-1,once,-
CASSGQGMNTEAFF,TGTGCCAGCAGCGGACAGGGGATGAACACTGAAGCTTTCTTT,TRBV6-5,TRBJ1-1,-,TRBD1
CASSQELGRAAYNSPLHF,TGTGCCAGCAGCCAAGAATTAGGCAGGGCGGCCTATAATTCACCCCTCCACTTT,TRBV3-1/TRBV3-2,TRBJ1-6,-,-
CASSLFSRLNTEAFF,TGCGCCAGCAGCTTGTTCTCACGTTTGAACACTGAAGCTTTCTTT,TRBV5-1,TRBJ1-1,-,-
CASSLAGIAGGPYNEQFF,TGTGCCAGCAGCTTGGCTGGCATAGCGGGGGGGCCCTACAATGAGCAGTTCTTC,TRBV7-2,TRBJ2-1,-,TRBD2
CASSPSLAGGQETQYF,TGTGCCAGCTCACCATCCCTAGCGGGGGGCCAAGAGACCCAGTACTTC,TRBV18,TRBJ2-5,-,TRBD2
CASSLGTGVQPQHF,TGTGCCAGCAGCTTAGGGACAGGGGTCCAGCCCCAGCATTTT,TRBV7-6,TRBJ1-5,-,TRBD1
CASSEGASGNTIYF,TGTGCCAGCAGTGAGGGGGCCTCTGGAAACACCATATATTTT,TRBV6-6,TRBJ1-3,-,TRBD1
CAGEVQGALGNIQYF,TGTGCCGGGGAGGTACAGGGGGCTTTGGGAAACATTCAGTACTTC,TRBV6-5,TRBJ2-4,-,TRBD1
CASSPRTANTGELFF,TGTGCCAGCAGCCCCCGGACAGCGAACACCGGGGAGCTGTTTTTT,TRBV7-9,TRBJ2-2,-,-
CASSQSALAGDEQYF,TGCGCCAGCAGCCAATCCGCCCTAGCGGGGGACGAGCAGTACTTC,TRBV4-3,TRBJ2-7,-,TRBD2
CASSPEVTTEAFF,TGTGCCAGCAGCCCAGAGGTCACCACTGAAGCTTTCTTT,TRBV7-2,TRBJ1-1,-,-
CASSTNTGQGPHNSPLHF,TGCGCCAGCAGCACAAATACGGGACAGGGTCCCCATAATTCACCCCTCCACTTT,TRBV5-1,TRBJ1-6,-,TRBD1
CASSIFDSSNEKLFF,TGTGCCAGTAGTATTTTCGACAGTTCTAATGAAAAACTGTTTTTT,TRBV19,TRBJ1-4,-,-
CASSLGTSGFNEQFF,TGTGCCAGCAGCTTAGGGACTAGCGGATTTAATGAGCAGTTCTTC,TRBV11-2,TRBJ2-1,-,TRBD2
CASGLGVYNEKLFF,TGTGCTAGTGGTTTGGGGGTTTATAATGAAAAACTGTTTTTT,TRBV12-5,TRBJ1-4,-,-
CASSGRQGGGLVTGELFF,TGTGCCAGTAGTGGTCGGCAGGGGGGTGGTCTGGTGACCGGGGAGCTGTTTTTT,TRBV19,TRBJ2-2,-,-
CASSLGTGLTEGATASEQYF,TGCGCCAGCAGCCTTGGGACAGGACTGACCGAGGGGGCTACGGCTAGCGAGCAGTACTTC,TRBV4-3,TRBJ2-7,-,TRBD1
CSCRDRMKETQYF,TGCAGCTGCCGGGACAGAATGAAAGAGACCCAGTACTTC,TRBV29-1,TRBJ2-5,-,TRBD1
CASSSPYRGHEQFF,TGTGCCAGCAGCTCACCCTACAGGGGACATGAGCAGTTCTTC,TRBV11-2,TRBJ2-1,-,TRBD1
CASSVGEQGEGNTIYF,TGTGCCAGCAGCGTAGGGGAGCAGGGGGAAGGAAACACCATATATTTT,TRBV9,TRBJ1-3,-,TRBD1
CASSRRPLNTEAFF,TGTGCCAGTAGTAGGAGACCCTTGAACACTGAAGCTTTCTTT,TRBV19,TRBJ1-1,once,-
CASSPQGPDTIYF,TGTGCCAGCAGTCCACAGGGTCCGGACACCATATATTTT,TRBV2,TRBJ1-3,-,-
CASSLALGYEQYF,TGTGCCAGCAGTTTAGCGCTGGGCTACGAGCAGTACTTC,TRBV12-3/TRBV12-4,TRBJ2-7,-,-
CASSRQGGSYNEQFF,TGTGCCAGCAGCCGACAGGGAGGCTCCTACAATGAGCAGTTCTTC,TRBV6-5,TRBJ2-1,-,-
CASSGGRLNTEAFF,TGTGCCAGCAGTGGGGGCAGACTGAACACTGAAGCTTTCTTT,TRBV2,TRBJ1-1,-,-
CASSWTGEETQYF,TGTGCCAGCAGCTGGACAGGGGAAGAGACCCAGTACTTC,TRBV6-5,TRBJ2-5,-,TRBD1
CASSLSYTSGGAYEQYF,TGTGCCAGCAGCTTATCGTATACTAGCGGGGGGGCTTACGAGCAGTACTTC,TRBV11-2,TRBJ2-7,-,TRBD2
CASSPRSATEAFF,TGTGCCAGCAGCCCGCGATCCGCGACTGAAGCTTTCTTT,TRBV9,TRBJ1-1,-,-
CASSFVGSYNEQFF,TGTGCCAGCAGCTTCGTGGGGTCCTACAATGAGCAGTTCTTC,TRBV7-8,TRBJ2-1,-,-
CASSPSTGAGSQPQHF,TGTGCCAGCAGCCCTTCTACAGGGGCAGGCAGTCAGCCCCAGCATTTT,TRBV3-1/TRBV3-2,TRBJ1-5,-,TRBD1
CASSKYLRDGSNQPQHF,TGTGCCAGCAGTAAATACTTACGGGACGGTAGCAATCAGCCCCAGCATTTT,TRBV6-2/TRBV6-3,TRBJ1-5,-,-
CASSPRAGVNYGYTF,TGTGCCAGCAGCCCTCGGGCAGGGGTAAACTATGGCTACACCTTC,TRBV6-2/TRBV6-3,TRBJ1-2,-,-
CASSGRTESYEQYF,TGTGCCAGCAGCGGGCGGACAGAATCCTACGAGCAGTACTTC,TRBV11-2,TRBJ2-7,-,-
CATSREGPIVPYEQYF,TGTGCCACCAGCAGAGAGGGCCCAATTGTACCCTACGAGCAGTACTTC,TRBV15,TRBJ2-7,-,-
CASSAGTGLGYGYTF,TGTGCCAGCAGCGCAGGGACAGGGTTAGGCTATGGCTACACCTTC,TRBV9,TRBJ1-2,-,TRBD1
CASSVEGRNGYTF,TGTGCCAGCAGCGTAGAAGGGAGGAATGGCTACACCTTC,TRBV9,TRBJ1-2,-,-
CASALGGYQPQHF,TGTGCTAGTGCTTTGGGGGGTTATCAGCCCCAGCATTTT,TRBV12-5,TRBJ1-5,-,-
CASSSGAGGPSTDTQYF,TGCGCCAGCAGCTCAGGAGCGGGGGGCCCGAGCACAGATACGCAGTATTTT,TRBV5-1,TRBJ2-3,-,TRBD2
CASSLTGVGYEKLFF,TGTGCCAGCAGTTTAACAGGAGTCGGCTACGAAAAACTGTTTTTT,TRBV28,TRBJ1-4,-,-
CASSRLGTVQKLFF,TGCGCCAGCAGCCGCCTCGGGACAGTCCAAAAACTGTTTTTT,TRBV5-1,TRBJ1-4,-,TRBD1
CASSLQTGRQETQYF,TGTGCCAGCAGCTTACAGACAGGCCGCCAAGAGACCCAGTACTTC,TRBV7-2,TRBJ2-5,few,-
CASIGAGTGVGGYTF,TGTGCCAGCATCGGAGCCGGGACAGGGGTGGGTGGCTACACCTTC,TRBV7-9,TRBJ1-2,-,TRBD1
CAISEERRKNTEAFF,TGTGCCATCAGTGAGGAAAGGCGGAAGAACACTGAAGCTTTCTTT,TRBV10-3,TRBJ1-1,-,-
CASSPYGAPSYEQYF,TGTGCCAGCAGCCCCTACGGGGCCCCCTCCTACGAGCAGTACTTC,TRBV9,TRBJ2-7,-,-
CASSETSGRGREQYF,TGTGCCAGCAGTGAGACTAGCGGGAGGGGGCGCGAGCAGTACTTC,TRBV6-4,TRBJ2-7,-,TRBD2
CASSFLTTSRGPQAFF,TGTGCCAGCAGCTTTCTTACGACCAGCAGGGGCCCTCAAGCTTTCTTT,TRBV13,TRBJ1-1,-,-
CASSATGDYGYTF,TGCGCCAGCAGTGCGACAGGGGACTATGGCTACACCTTC,TRBV10-2,TRBJ1-2,-,TRBD1
CASSVGYNEQFF,TGCGCCAGCAGTGTTGGGTACAATGAGCAGTTCTTC,TRBV10-1,TRBJ2-1,-,-
CASSVTGQSNQPQHF,TGTGCCAGCAGCGTAACAGGACAGAGCAATCAGCCCCAGCATTTT,TRBV9,TRBJ1-5,-,-
CAISEGVGAEAFF,TGTGCCATCAGTGAGGGGGTGGGGGCTGAAGCTTTCTTT,TRBV10-3,TRBJ1-1,-,-
CASSQSFWDGYGYTF,TGTGCCAGCAGCCAATCCTTTTGGGACGGCTATGGCTACACCTTC,TRBV3-1/TRBV3-2,TRBJ1-2,-,-